This TCR beta chain was captured by sequencing in a study of T cells in Graves' hyperthyroidism and ophthalmopathy. The wider study: Blood from the periphery was taken at initial diagnosis, before any treatment.

A word on this clonotype: The antigen is unknown.

Together with thyroid ultrasound, orbital computed tomography, serum thyroxine and TRAb, clinical symptoms were used for diagnoses. The authors obtained PBMCs from over 8 ml of fresh peripheral blood. Amplified TCR beta CDR3 regions came from RNA transcripts. First-round RT-PCR of the TCR CDR3 relied on the HTBI primer set. TCRdb ran MiXCR on the multiplex PCR reads and lists one entry per CDR3 protein. The sample yields under 800,000 distinct CDR3 sequences, 14% seen once. The CDR3 runs 14 residues. The V gene's germline CDR1 is DFQATT and CDR2 SNEGSKA (reference sequence). V shed 0 bases, J shed 2 bases, and the junction held 4 bases outside the gene matches. Whole-study findings and limits: The model forecast ophthalmopathy, anticipating it by a median approximately 6.1 months before onset.

Sequencing was carried out using blood. This receptor was identified in a woman between 18 and 30 years old with Graves' hyperthyroidism. The V gene is TRBV20-1, the J gene TRBJ2-7; TRBD2 matches 7 bases. CDR3 in DNA: TGCAGTGCTAGAGAGGTAGCGGGCCCCTACGAGCAGTACTTC. This translates into CSAREVAGPYEQYF.